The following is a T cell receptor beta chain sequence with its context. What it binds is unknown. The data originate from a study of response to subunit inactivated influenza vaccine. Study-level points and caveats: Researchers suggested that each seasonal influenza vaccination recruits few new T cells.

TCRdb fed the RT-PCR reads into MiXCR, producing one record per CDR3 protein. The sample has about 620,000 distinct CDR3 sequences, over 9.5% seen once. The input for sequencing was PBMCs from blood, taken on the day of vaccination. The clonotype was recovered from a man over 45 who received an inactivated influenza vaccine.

This CDR3 is CASSRRWEHPYNSPLHF. As DNA, the CDR3 is TGTGCCAGCAGCCGCCGGTGGGAACATCCCTATAATTCACCCCTCCACTTT. V gene TRBV5-6 combines with J gene TRBJ1-6; D is uncertain. The CDR3 runs 17 residues. V lost 4 bases and J 2 bases, leaving 16 bases between the germline ends. Germline V lookup: CDR1 SGHDT, CDR2 YYEEEE.